The 3 T cell receptor beta chains below come from one sample, sequenced in a study of cytomegalovirus exposure and HLA in healthy donors. Primers for the PCR totalled 60 Vbeta and 13 Jbeta. Data came from immunoSEQ multiplex PCR; TCRdb stores just in-frame clones and leaves some out. The sample carries about 150,000 clones, nearly 80% recorded once. The source material was PBMCs. Receptor source: a woman between 25 and 40 years old in good health and CMV-seronegative.

The CDR3 DNA is TGTGCTAGTGGTTGGACAGGGGTCGGGGCCAACGTCCTGACTTTC. Residues: CASGWTGVGANVLTF. The V call is TRBV12-5, the J call TRBJ2-6; 9 positions agree with TRBD1. Germline V gives CDR1 LGHNT, CDR2 FRNRAP. The V and J ends lost 4 bases and 4 bases, in that order; junction bases with no gene match: 2. The CDR3 loop spans 15 amino acids. Supplemented by reference TRBV12-5 and TRBJ2-6, the full variable domain reads DARVTQTPRHKVTEMGQEVTMRCQPILGHNTVFWYRQTMMQGLELLAYFRNRAPLDDSGMPKDRFSAEMPDATLATLKIQPSEPRDSAVYFCASGWTGVGANVLTFGAGSRLTVL.

This chain connects TRBV7-2 to TRBJ2-2; D gene ambiguous. Germline V CDR1 and CDR2: SGHTA, FQGNSA. The CDR3 spans 14 residues. V gave up 3 bases and J gave up 0 bases, with 5 bases separating them. In nucleotides, the CDR3 is TGTGCCAGCAGCTTGACTTCGAACACCGGGGAGCTGTTTTTT. Residues: CASSLTSNTGELFF. The whole variable domain, remainder taken from reference TRBV7-2 and TRBJ2-2, is GAGVSQSPSNKVTEKGKDVELRCDPISGHTALYWYRQSLGQGLEFLIYFQGNSAPDKSGLPSDRFSAERTGGSVSTLTIQRTQQEDSAVYLCASSLTSNTGELFFGEGSRLTVL.

The chain carries TRBV7-9 and TRBJ2-3; D may be TRBD1 (5 bases). The CDR3 runs 13 residues. Per germline, CDR1 SEHNR and CDR2 FQNEAQ (reference sequence). Trimming took 5 bases from V and 9 from J, leaving 15 bases between them. DNA of the CDR3: TGTGCCAGCAGCACGCTTAGCCCAGGGACGCAGTATTTT. Its protein is CASSTLSPGTQYF.